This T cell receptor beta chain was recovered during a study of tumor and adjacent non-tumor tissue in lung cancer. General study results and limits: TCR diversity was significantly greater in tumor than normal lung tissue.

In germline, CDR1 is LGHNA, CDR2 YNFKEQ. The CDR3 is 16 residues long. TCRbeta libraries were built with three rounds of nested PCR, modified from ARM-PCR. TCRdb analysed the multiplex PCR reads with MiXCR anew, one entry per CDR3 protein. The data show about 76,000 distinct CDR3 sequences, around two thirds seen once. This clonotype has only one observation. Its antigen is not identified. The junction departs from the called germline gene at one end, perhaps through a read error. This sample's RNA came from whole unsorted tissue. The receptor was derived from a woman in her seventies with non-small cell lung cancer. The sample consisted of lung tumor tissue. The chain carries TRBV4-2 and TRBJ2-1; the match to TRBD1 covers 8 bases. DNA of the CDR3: TGTGCTAGCAGCCAAGATGCAGGGGGCGCCAACAATGAGCGGTTCTTC. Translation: CASSQDAGGANNERFF.